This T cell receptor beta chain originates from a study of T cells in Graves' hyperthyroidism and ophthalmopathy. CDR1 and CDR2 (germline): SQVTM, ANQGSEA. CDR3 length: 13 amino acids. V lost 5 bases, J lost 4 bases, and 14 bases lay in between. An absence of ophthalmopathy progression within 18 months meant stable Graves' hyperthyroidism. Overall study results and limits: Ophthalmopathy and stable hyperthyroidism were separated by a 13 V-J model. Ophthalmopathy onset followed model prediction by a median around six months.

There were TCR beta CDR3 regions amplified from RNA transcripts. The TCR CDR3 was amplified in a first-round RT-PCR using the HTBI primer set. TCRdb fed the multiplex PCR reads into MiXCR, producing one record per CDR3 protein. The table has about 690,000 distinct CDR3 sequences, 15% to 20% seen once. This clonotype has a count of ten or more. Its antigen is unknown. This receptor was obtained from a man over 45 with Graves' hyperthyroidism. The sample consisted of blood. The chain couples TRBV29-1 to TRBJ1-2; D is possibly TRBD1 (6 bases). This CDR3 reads CSVPAGDSYGYTF. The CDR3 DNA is TGCAGCGTTCCCGCAGGGGACTCCTATGGCTACACCTTC.